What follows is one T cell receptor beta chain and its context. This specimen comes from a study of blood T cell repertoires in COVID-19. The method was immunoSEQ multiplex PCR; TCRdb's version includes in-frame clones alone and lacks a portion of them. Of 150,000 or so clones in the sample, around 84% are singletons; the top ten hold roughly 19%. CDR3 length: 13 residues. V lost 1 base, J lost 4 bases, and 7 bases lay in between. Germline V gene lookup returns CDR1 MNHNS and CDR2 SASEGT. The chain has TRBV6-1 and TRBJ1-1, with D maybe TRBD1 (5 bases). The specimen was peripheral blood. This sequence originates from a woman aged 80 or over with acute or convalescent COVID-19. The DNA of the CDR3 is TGTGCCAGCAGTGAAGTAGGGGTCACTGAAGCTTTCTTT. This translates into CASSEVGVTEAFF.